Shown below are 29 T cell receptor beta chains from a single sample sequenced in a study of T cell changes during pregnancy in multiple sclerosis. The method was immunoSEQ multiplex PCR; TCRdb's version includes in-frame clones alone and lacks a portion of them. The repertoire has around 100,000 clones, less than 95% of them found once; the top ten carry 0.7% to 0.9%. Material: peripheral blood, obtained in the second trimester of pregnancy. Source of these receptors: a female donor in good health, enrolled as a control in a pregnancy study.

The chain is built from TRBV28 and TRBJ1-4, with 9 bases aligning to TRBD1. V lost 4 bases and J lost 12; bases outside the gene matches: 9. Looked up from germline, CDR1 is MDHEN and CDR2 is SYDVKM. This CDR3 comprises 14 residues. This CDR3 is CASSSGQGPWELFF. As DNA, the CDR3 is TGTGCCAGCAGTTCGGGACAGGGCCCATGGGAACTGTTTTTT. Full variable domain (outside the CDR3, taken from reference TRBV28 and TRBJ1-4): DVKVTQSSRYLVKRTGEKVFLECVQDMDHENMFWYRQDPGLGLRLIYFSYDVKMKEKGDIPEGYSVSREKKERFSLILESASTNQTSMYLCASSSGQGPWELFFGSGTQLSVL.

The sample holds one count of this clone. The chain links TRBV27 to TRBJ2-7, with D unclear. Germline values: CDR1 MNHEY, CDR2 SMNVEV (reference sequence). Trimming pared 4 bases from V and 0 bases from J, leaving 7 bases between. The length of the CDR3 is 13 residues. The CDR3, as DNA: TGTGCCAGCAGTTCGGTATTCTCCTACGAGCAGTACTTC. It specifies CASSSVFSYEQYF.

The J gene is TRBJ1-1, the V gene TRBV5-1, with 8 positions matching TRBD1. The V and J ends lost 6 bases and 4 bases, in that order; junction bases with no gene match: 8. The germline CDR1 and CDR2 sequences are SGHRS and YFSETQ. The CDR3 is 14 amino acids. CDR3 protein: CASTNGRGRTEAFF. CDR3 bases: TGCGCCAGCACCAACGGCAGGGGGCGCACTGAAGCTTTCTTT.

The rearrangement uses TRBV27 and TRBJ2-7; D uncertain. V lost 7 bases and J lost 0, with 10 bases in between. CDR3 length equals 13 residues. Germline values: CDR1 MNHEY, CDR2 SMNVEV (reference sequence). The CDR3 protein is CASKAESSYEQYF. The CDR3 nucleotides are TGTGCCAGCAAGGCGGAGAGCTCCTACGAGCAGTACTTC.

The V call is TRBV7-2, the J call TRBJ1-2; tentatively, D is TRBD1 (5 bases). The ends were cut back, 6 bases at V and 8 bases at J, with 19 bases in the middle. The germline V gene has CDR1 SGHTA and CDR2 FQGNSA. There are 14 residues in the CDR3. The CDR3 sequence: CASSLPRGLGGYTF. In DNA, the CDR3 is TGTGCCAGCAGTCTCCCCCGGGGACTAGGGGGCTACACCTTC.

V and J are TRBV4-1 and TRBJ2-2; 10 bases are a match to TRBD2. The CDR3 has 14 residues. CDR1 is MGHRA and CDR2 is YSYEKL in the germline V gene. The trim removed 4 bases at V and 5 bases at J, leaving 1 base unmatched. The CDR3 DNA reads TGCGCCAGCAGCCGGACTAGCGGAACCGGGGAGCTGTTTTTT. Its translation is CASSRTSGTGELFF.

The V and J genes are TRBV19 and TRBJ2-1; no reliable D call. The CDR3 runs to 12 residues. Trimming pared 4 bases from V and 4 bases from J, leaving 5 bases between. The germline gives CDR1 LNHDA, CDR2 SQIVND (reference sequence). The CDR3 DNA sequence: TGTGCCAGTAGTAGCCAGTACAATGAGCAGTTCTTC. It codes for CASSSQYNEQFF.

This rearrangement joins TRBV7-2 to TRBJ2-7, with TRBD1 identical over 7 bases. The J segment lost 2 bases and the V segment lost 3 bases, leaving 4 bases of the junction unmatched. This CDR3 has 14 residues. CDR1 SGHTA and CDR2 FQGNSA come from the germline V gene. The chain's CDR3 is CASSFRQGPYEQYF. CDR3 DNA: TGTGCCAGCAGCTTTCGACAGGGACCCTACGAGCAGTACTTC.

In nucleotides, the CDR3 is TGTGCCAGCAGTAAGGGAGCTAACTATGGCTACACCTTC. Translation gives CASSKGANYGYTF. The chain uses TRBV4-2 and TRBJ1-2; no firm D call. Germline CDR1 reads LGHNA; CDR2 reads YNFKEQ. The CDR3 has 13 residues. V was trimmed by 6 bases and J by 0 bases, leaving 8 bases between them.

The V call is TRBV5-1, the J call TRBJ2-7, with 9 bases identical to TRBD1. CDR1 and CDR2 from the germline V gene are SGHRS and YFSETQ. Trimming removed 4 bases from V and 3 bases from J; junction bases left unmatched: 8. The CDR3 loop spans 15 amino acids. CDR3 amino acids: CASSQGTGIDYEQYF. CDR3 nucleotide sequence: TGCGCCAGCAGCCAAGGGACAGGGATAGACTACGAGCAGTACTTC.

The V call is TRBV6-5, the J call TRBJ2-7, with TRBD2 matching 8 bases. The germline CDR1 and CDR2 sequences are MNHEY and SVGAGI. This CDR3 spans 14 amino acids. J gave up 4 bases and V 1 base, and 3 bases lay outside the gene matches. This chain's CDR3 is CASSYFSSGYEQYF. CDR3 DNA sequence: TGTGCCAGCAGTTACTTCTCTAGCGGGTACGAGCAGTACTTC.

V and J are TRBV5-4 and TRBJ2-2, with a tentative D call TRBD1 (6 bases). Germline V gives CDR1 SGHNT, CDR2 YYREEE (reference sequence). The CDR3 runs to 14 residues. Trimming shortened V by 1 base and J by 7 bases, and 11 bases separated the two germline ends. CDR3 sequence reads: CASSLQGSVGELFF. The CDR3 DNA is TGTGCCAGCAGCTTGCAGGGGTCTGTCGGGGAGCTGTTTTTT.

The rearrangement joins TRBV5-1 to TRBJ1-5; maybe TRBD1 (6 bases). This CDR3 spans 14 amino acids. The V and J ends lost 2 bases and 7 bases respectively, with 13 bases between them. CDR1 is SGHRS and CDR2 is YFSETQ in the germline V gene. The CDR3 nucleotides read TGCGCCAGCAGCTTTGGGCAGGGGAACCAGCCCCAGCATTTT. This gives the protein CASSFGQGNQPQHF.

The chain is built from TRBV6-1 and TRBJ1-2; possible D gene TRBD1, 6 bases. The CDR3 is made up of 17 amino acids. V lost 4 bases and J 7 bases, leaving 25 bases between the germline ends. Germline assignment: CDR1 MNHNS and CDR2 SASEGT. Here the CDR3 reads CASSVVRGGDRLTGYTF. The CDR3 DNA follows: TGTGCCAGCAGTGTTGTTAGGGGGGGCGATCGGCTGACTGGCTACACCTTC.

The chain combines TRBV4-3 with TRBJ2-7; 7 bases are a match to TRBD1. The V gene end was trimmed by 1 base and the J gene end by 3 bases; junction bases not matched to a gene: 9. There are 16 residues in the CDR3. The germline gives CDR1 LGHNA, CDR2 YSLEER. For the CDR3, the DNA is TGCGCCAGCAGCCAAGTGACAGGGCGAACAAACTACGAGCAGTACTTC. Translating gives CASSQVTGRTNYEQYF.

This clone was recorded once. The chain has TRBV9 and TRBJ2-5; TRBD1 matches at 12 bases. Germline V lookup: CDR1 SGDLS, CDR2 YYNGEE. V lost 2 bases to trimming and J lost 5 bases; unmatched junction nucleotides: 7. CDR3 size: 16 residues. CDR3 region: CASSVGGQGAGETQYF. As DNA, the CDR3 is TGTGCCAGCAGCGTGGGGGGACAGGGGGCCGGGGAGACCCAGTACTTC.

V is TRBV14 and J is TRBJ1-1; D gene unclear. Germline CDR1 SGHDN, CDR2 FVKESK. This CDR3 spans 11 amino acids. Trimming pared 5 bases from V and 6 bases from J, leaving 7 bases between. CDR3 nucleotides: TGTGCCAGCAGCTTTGGGCCTGAAGCTTTCTTT. This sequence encodes CASSFGPEAFF.

This chain uses TRBV2 with TRBJ1-5, with D possibly matching TRBD1 (5 bases). V was cut by 4 bases and J by 4 bases, with 11 bases left in between. The CDR3 totals 14 residues. CDR1 is SNHLY and CDR2 is FYNNEI in the germline V gene. CDR3 region: CASSGQYRNQPQHF. The CDR3 region has the DNA TGTGCCAGCAGTGGACAGTATCGGAATCAGCCCCAGCATTTT.

The chain joins TRBV2 to TRBJ2-7, with 8 bases matching TRBD1. Germline V gene sequence: CDR1 SNHLY, CDR2 FYNNEI. This CDR3 has 14 residues. V lost 8 bases to trimming and J lost 2 bases; unmatched junction nucleotides: 8. CDR3 coding DNA: TGTGCCAGCCTTCGACAGGGGACCCCCTACGAGCAGTACTTC. Its protein product is CASLRQGTPYEQYF.

J is TRBJ2-4 and V is TRBV15, with TRBD2 identical over 15 bases. V shed 3 bases, J shed 0 bases, and the junction held 6 bases outside the gene matches. The CDR3 is 19 residues long. Germline V CDR1 and CDR2: LNHNV, YYDKDF (reference sequence). Written as DNA, the CDR3 is TGTGCCACCAGCAGGGGACTAGCGGGGGGCGCGCTAGCCAAAAACATTCAGTACTTC. This gives the protein CATSRGLAGGALAKNIQYF.

This clone was seen a single time. The V call is TRBV6-6, the J call TRBJ2-7; TRBD2 agrees at 7 bases. Germline lookup yields CDR1 MNHNY and CDR2 SVGAGI (reference sequence). The CDR3 length is 16 residues. V shed 4 bases, J shed 5 bases, and the junction held 14 bases outside the gene matches. DNA for the CDR3: TGTGCCAGCAGTTCCATCGGGGCCGGGGCGGGAGACGAGCAGTACTTC. This gives the protein CASSSIGAGAGDEQYF.

This clone was counted only a few times. The V and J genes are TRBV2 and TRBJ1-6; D is possibly TRBD1 (5 bases). Looked up from germline, CDR1 is SNHLY and CDR2 is FYNNEI. The ends were cut back, 7 bases at V and 3 bases at J, with 7 bases in the middle. This CDR3 comprises 13 residues. CDR3: CASTDSYNSPLHF. The CDR3 region has the DNA TGTGCCAGCACAGACAGCTATAATTCACCCCTCCACTTT.

The genes are TRBV28 and TRBJ2-7, with D possibly TRBD2 on 5 matching bases. Trimming took off 8 bases at V and 2 bases at J, with 13 bases between the two ends. The CDR3 length is 13 residues. CDR1 is MDHEN and CDR2 is SYDVKM in the germline V gene. The CDR3 DNA sequence: TGTGCCAGCGGCCGGACTGCTCCCTACGAGCAGTACTTC. Its protein is CASGRTAPYEQYF. The complete variable domain, with remaining parts taken from reference TRBV28 and TRBJ2-7, reads DVKVTQSSRYLVKRTGEKVFLECVQDMDHENMFWYRQDPGLGLRLIYFSYDVKMKEKGDIPEGYSVSREKKERFSLILESASTNQTSMYLCASGRTAPYEQYFGPGTRLTVT.

The chain carries TRBV25-1 and TRBJ1-1, with a tentative D call TRBD1 (5 bases). Trimming shortened V by 0 bases and J by 4 bases, and 12 bases separated the two germline ends. Germline V gene sequence: CDR1 MGHDK, CDR2 SYGVNS. The CDR3 length is 15 residues. The CDR3 nucleotides are TGTGCCAGCAGTGAATATCTTCAGGGAAGCACTGAAGCTTTCTTT. Translation: CASSEYLQGSTEAFF.

The V and J genes are TRBV30 and TRBJ2-5, with 10 bases matching TRBD2. The germline CDR1 and CDR2 sequences are GTSNPN and SVGIG (reference sequence). This CDR3 has 16 amino acids. V trimming: 0 bases; J trimming: 7 bases; junction bases outside the gene matches: 11. The CDR3 DNA is TGTGCCTGGAGTGTCCGGACTAGCGGTCGGGTAGGGACCCAGTACTTC. It is translated as CAWSVRTSGRVGTQYF.

The chain is built from TRBV5-5 and TRBJ1-2; possibly TRBD1 for D (5 bases). This CDR3 has 14 residues. V lost 0 bases to trimming and J lost 2 bases, with 8 bases between them. Germline assignment: CDR1 SGHKS and CDR2 YYEKEE (reference sequence). The CDR3 DNA is TGTGCCAGCAGCTTGGGGCAGGGAAACTATGGCTACACCTTC. Its translation: CASSLGQGNYGYTF.

The rearrangement links TRBV4-3 to TRBJ2-3; D is possibly TRBD2 (6 bases). This CDR3 spans 16 amino acids. Trimming removed 0 bases at V and 6 bases at J, with 16 bases between. Germline CDR1 reads LGHNA; CDR2 reads YSLEER. CDR3 loop: CASSQDASFGSDTQYF. The CDR3 DNA is TGCGCCAGCAGCCAAGATGCCTCCTTCGGGAGTGATACGCAGTATTTT.

This chain uses TRBV2 with TRBJ2-7; 8 bases are shared with TRBD1. The V and J ends lost 4 bases and 2 bases, in that order; junction bases with no gene match: 16. This CDR3 contains 18 residues. Germline-derived CDR1 and CDR2 are SNHLY and FYNNEI. CDR3 sequence: CASSGLSSGTGEPYEQYF. CDR3 bases: TGTGCCAGCAGTGGCTTGAGTTCCGGGACAGGCGAACCCTACGAGCAGTACTTC.

This clone was detected once. This sequence joins TRBV7-9 and TRBJ2-2; maybe TRBD2 (6 bases). The V gene lost 1 base and the J gene lost 6 bases, with 15 bases spanning the gap. The CDR3 loop spans 16 amino acids. The germline CDR1 and CDR2 sequences are SEHNR and FQNEAQ (reference sequence). The CDR3 nucleotides are TGTGCCAGCAGCTTAGTTGGCGGGATTGGGGCCGGGGAGCTGTTTTTT. Protein sequence: CASSLVGGIGAGELFF.